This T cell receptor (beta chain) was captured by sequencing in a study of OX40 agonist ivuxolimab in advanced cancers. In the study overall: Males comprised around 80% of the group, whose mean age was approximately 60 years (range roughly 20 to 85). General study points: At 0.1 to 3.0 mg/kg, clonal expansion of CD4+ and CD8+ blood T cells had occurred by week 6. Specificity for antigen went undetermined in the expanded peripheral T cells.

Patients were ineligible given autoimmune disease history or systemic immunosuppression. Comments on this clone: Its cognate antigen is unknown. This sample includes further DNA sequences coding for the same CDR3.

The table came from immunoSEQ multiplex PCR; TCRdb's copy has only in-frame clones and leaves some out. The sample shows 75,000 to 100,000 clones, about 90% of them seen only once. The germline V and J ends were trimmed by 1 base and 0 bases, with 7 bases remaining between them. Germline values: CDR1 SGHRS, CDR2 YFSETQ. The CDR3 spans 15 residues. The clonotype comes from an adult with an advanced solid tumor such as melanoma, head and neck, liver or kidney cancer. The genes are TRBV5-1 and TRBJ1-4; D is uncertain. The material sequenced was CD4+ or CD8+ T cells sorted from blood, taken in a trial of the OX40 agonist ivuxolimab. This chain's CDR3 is CASSLSTATNEKLFF. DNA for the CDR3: TGCGCCAGCAGCTTGAGCACAGCAACTAATGAAAAACTGTTTTTT.